This T cell receptor beta chain comes out of a study of T-cell reconstitution after alpha-beta-depleted transplantation in children. Study findings and constraints: T-cell numbers and diversity, one year after transplant, stemmed largely from T cells that were newly produced. Recipient T cells and thymic progenitors that survived were the source of the high TCRbeta diversity seen at day 60 in some patients. About two months after transplant, alpha-beta T cells reportedly came from several hundred expanded graft clones.

This clonotype was seen ten or more times. No antigen is known for it. TCRbeta library preparation incorporated unique molecular identifiers. TCRdb reprocessed the PCR reads via MiXCR and lists one record per CDR3 protein. The repertoire consists of 250,000 to 300,000 distinct CDR3 sequences, with about a tenth occurring once and the leading ten covering 7% to 9.5%. Germline lookup yields CDR1 KGHDR and CDR2 SFDVKD. With 3 bases removed from V and 2 bases from J, the gap between germline ends came to 13 bases. The CDR3 spans 15 residues. This sequence joins TRBV24-1 and TRBJ2-7; D might be TRBD1 (6 bases). The TCR was taken from a boy under two years old with acute myeloid leukemia, due to receive a stem cell transplant. This specimen was PBMCs, taken before TCRalphabeta/CD19-depleted stem cell transplant. CDR3 in DNA: TGTGCCACCAGTGATCCTAAGACAGGTCCCTACGAGCAGTACTTC. This codes for CATSDPKTGPYEQYF.